Sequencing of this T cell receptor beta chain was carried out in a study of T cell responses to AZD1222 COVID-19 vaccine. Study at large: Second-dose groups at about 4 or about 12 weeks were pooled. Study-wide points: Clonal diversity may have been underestimated in mostly white British donors. Spike-specific TCR depth and breadth grew after two AZD1222 doses.

Libraries were prepared by immunoSEQ multiplex PCR; TCRdb keeps only in-frame clonotypes and omits some of them. The table has tens of thousands of clones, approximately 89% seen once. The CDR3 has 14 residues. Germline lookup yields CDR1 MRHNA and CDR2 SNTAGT. V was clipped by 8 bases and J by 5 bases; unmatched bases: 7. With respect to this clone: Its antigen is not known.

V and J are TRBV6-4 and TRBJ2-2; 8 positions match TRBD1. The sequencing here drew on peripheral blood, taken on day 0 of AZD1222 vaccination. This clonotype was obtained from an adult in good health. In DNA form, the CDR3 reads TGTGCCAGCGGAGGACAGGGAAGTACCGGGGAGCTGTTTTTT. Translating it yields CASGGQGSTGELFF.